Sequencing of this TCR beta chain was carried out in a study of identical twins. Template switching added a universal primer binding site, and final cDNA carried unique molecular identifiers. MiXCR, applied by TCRdb to the 5' RACE reads, yields one record per CDR3 protein. The sample has some 560,000 distinct CDR3 sequences, around 9.6% seen once; the top ten hold 3%. Overall study findings and caveats: Conclusions came from cross-sectional statistical analysis, not from following the same donors. Beta out-of-frame sequences showed weaker excess sharing between twins.

This clonotype was seen a handful of times. The antigen is undetermined. CDR1 SGHAT and CDR2 FQNNGV come from the germline V gene. The CDR3 extends over 16 amino acids. Losses at the gene ends were 5 bases for V and 7 bases for J; bases not matched to a gene: 9. These data are also associated with another study on yellow fever vaccine responses in identical twins. This second report adds: Reportedly, twins showed a vaccine T cell response that looked partly convergent and partly personalized.

The V and J genes are TRBV11-2 and TRBJ2-2; 11 bases align to TRBD2. The material sequenced was PBMCs. The clonotype originates from a woman aged 18-29 years in good health. CDR3 bases: TGTGCCAGCAGCCCCGTAGCGGGAGGGCCTGGCGGGGAGCTGTTTTTT. This codes for CASSPVAGGPGGELFF.